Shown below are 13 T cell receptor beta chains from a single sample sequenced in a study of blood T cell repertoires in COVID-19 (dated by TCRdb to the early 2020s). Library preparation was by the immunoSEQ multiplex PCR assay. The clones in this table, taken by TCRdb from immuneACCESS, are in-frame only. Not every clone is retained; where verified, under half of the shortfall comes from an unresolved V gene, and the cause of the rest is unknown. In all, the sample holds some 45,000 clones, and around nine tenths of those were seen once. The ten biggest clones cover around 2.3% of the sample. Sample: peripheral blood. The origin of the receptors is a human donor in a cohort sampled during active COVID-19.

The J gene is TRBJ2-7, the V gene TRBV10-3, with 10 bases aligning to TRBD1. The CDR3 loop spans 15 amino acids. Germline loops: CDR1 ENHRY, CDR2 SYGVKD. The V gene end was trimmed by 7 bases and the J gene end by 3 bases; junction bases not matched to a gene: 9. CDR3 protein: CAINGQGDRGYEQYF. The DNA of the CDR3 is TGTGCCATCAACGGACAGGGGGACAGGGGCTACGAGCAGTACTTC.

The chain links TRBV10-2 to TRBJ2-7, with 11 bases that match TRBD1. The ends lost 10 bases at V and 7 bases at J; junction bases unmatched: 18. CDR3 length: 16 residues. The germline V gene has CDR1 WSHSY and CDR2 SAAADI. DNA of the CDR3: TGCGCCACTGGGGGTTTCCAAGGACAGGGGGCGGGAGAGCAGTACTTC. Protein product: CATGGFQGQGAGEQYF.

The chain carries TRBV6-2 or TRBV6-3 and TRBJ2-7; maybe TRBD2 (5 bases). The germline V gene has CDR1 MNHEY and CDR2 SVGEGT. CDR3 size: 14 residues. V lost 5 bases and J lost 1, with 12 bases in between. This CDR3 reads CASSIPPGSYEQYF. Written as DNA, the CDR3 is TGTGCCAGCAGTATCCCCCCGGGGTCCTACGAGCAGTACTTC.

The CDR3 DNA sequence: TGCGCCAGCAGCTTGGTTGGTAGCGGGGGGCCACTCACCTACGAGCAGTACTTC. Translated, it gives CASSLVGSGGPLTYEQYF. This chain links TRBV5-1 with TRBJ2-7, with 10 bases that match TRBD2. The V gene end was trimmed by 0 bases and the J gene end by 2 bases; junction bases not matched to a gene: 11. CDR3 size: 18 residues. Germline values: CDR1 SGHRS, CDR2 YFSETQ.

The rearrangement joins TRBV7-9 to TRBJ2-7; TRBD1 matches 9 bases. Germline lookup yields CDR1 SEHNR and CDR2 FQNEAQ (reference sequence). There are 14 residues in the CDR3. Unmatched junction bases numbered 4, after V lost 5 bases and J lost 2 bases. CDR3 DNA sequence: TGTGCCAGCAGCCTAGGGACAGGGACCTACGAGCAGTACTTC. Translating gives CASSLGTGTYEQYF.

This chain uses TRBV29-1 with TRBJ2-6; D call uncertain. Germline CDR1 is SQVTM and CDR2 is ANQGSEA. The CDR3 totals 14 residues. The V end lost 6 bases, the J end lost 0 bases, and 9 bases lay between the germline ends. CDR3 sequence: CSVLDTSGANVLTF. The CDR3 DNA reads TGCAGCGTCCTTGACACCTCTGGGGCCAACGTCCTGACTTTC.

The CDR3 protein is CATSASTGGYTF. Written as DNA, the CDR3 is TGTGCCACCAGTGCCTCGACAGGTGGCTACACCTTC. The rearrangement links TRBV24-1 to TRBJ1-2; D is perhaps TRBD1 (6 bases). The germline V gene encodes CDR1 KGHDR and CDR2 SFDVKD. The V gene lost 5 bases and the J gene lost 7 bases, with 10 bases spanning the gap. The CDR3 has 12 amino acids.

Written as DNA, the CDR3 is TGCGCCAGCAGCCGACAGGGGGCAAGGGAGGAGACCCAGTACTTC. Its translation: CASSRQGAREETQYF. This rearrangement joins TRBV5-1 to TRBJ2-5, with TRBD1 identical over 10 bases. Germline V gene lookup returns CDR1 SGHRS and CDR2 YFSETQ. V was clipped by 4 bases and J by 5 bases; unmatched bases: 8. The CDR3 extends over 15 amino acids.

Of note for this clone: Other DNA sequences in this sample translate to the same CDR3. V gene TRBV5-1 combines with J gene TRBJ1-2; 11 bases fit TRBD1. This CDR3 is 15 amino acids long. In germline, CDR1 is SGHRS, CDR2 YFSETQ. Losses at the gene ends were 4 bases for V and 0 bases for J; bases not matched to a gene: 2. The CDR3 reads CASSRDRGSNYGYTF. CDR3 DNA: TGCGCCAGCAGCAGGGACAGGGGGTCTAACTATGGCTACACCTTC.

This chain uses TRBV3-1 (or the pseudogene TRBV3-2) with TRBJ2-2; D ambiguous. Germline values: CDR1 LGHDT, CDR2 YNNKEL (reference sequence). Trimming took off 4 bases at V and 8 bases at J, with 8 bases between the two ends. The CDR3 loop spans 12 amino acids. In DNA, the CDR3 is TGTGCCAGCAGCCCCAACAAAGGGGAGCTGTTTTTT. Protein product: CASSPNKGELFF.

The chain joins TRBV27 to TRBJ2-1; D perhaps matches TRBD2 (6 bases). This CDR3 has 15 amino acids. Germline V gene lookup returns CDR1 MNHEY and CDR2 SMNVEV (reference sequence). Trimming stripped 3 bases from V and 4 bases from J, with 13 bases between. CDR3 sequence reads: CASSFDGGGYNEQFF. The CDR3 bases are TGTGCCAGCAGTTTCGACGGGGGTGGATACAATGAGCAGTTCTTC.

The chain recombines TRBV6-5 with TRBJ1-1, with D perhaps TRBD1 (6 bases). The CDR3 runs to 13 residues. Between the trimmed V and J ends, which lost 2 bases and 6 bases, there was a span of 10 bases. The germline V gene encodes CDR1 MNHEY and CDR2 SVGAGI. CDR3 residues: CASSYPDSPEAFF. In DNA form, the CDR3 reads TGTGCCAGCAGTTACCCGGACAGCCCTGAAGCTTTCTTT.

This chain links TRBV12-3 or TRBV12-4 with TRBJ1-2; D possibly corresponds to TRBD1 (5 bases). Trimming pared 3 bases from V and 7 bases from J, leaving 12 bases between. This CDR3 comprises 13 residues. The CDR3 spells CASSLDGGSGYTF. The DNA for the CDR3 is TGTGCCAGCAGTTTGGACGGGGGTAGTGGCTACACCTTC.